These 14 T cell receptor beta chains came from one sample sequenced in a study of blood T cell repertoires in COVID-19 (dated by TCRdb to between 2020 and 2021). Library preparation employed the immunoSEQ multiplex PCR assay. This immuneACCESS table, as held by TCRdb, lists in-frame sequences with V and J called but not all clones. Of the missing ones, under half trace to an unresolved V gene in checked studies; the others have no known cause. The sample table records approximately 180,000 clones; more than 75% of these occur just once. The ten largest clones add up to around 2.6% of the sample. Material: peripheral blood. These TCRs come from a man aged 40-50 years with active or convalescent COVID-19.

This clone was counted only a few times. The J gene is TRBJ2-7, the V gene TRBV30; 9 nucleotides line up with TRBD1. The CDR3 extends over 15 amino acids. After removal of 4 bases from V and 3 bases from J, the junction contained 10 bases not matched to a gene. The germline CDR1 and CDR2 sequences are GTSNPN and SVGIG (reference sequence). The CDR3: CAWNKGGQGFYEQYF. CDR3 coding DNA: TGTGCCTGGAACAAAGGGGGACAGGGATTCTACGAGCAGTACTTC. Complete variable domain (other parts from reference TRBV30 and TRBJ2-7): SQTIHQWPATLVQPVGSPLSLECTVEGTSNPNLYWYRQAAGRGLQLLFYSVGIGQISSEVPQNLSASRPQDRQFILSSKKLLLSDSGFYLCAWNKGGQGFYEQYFGPGTRLTVT.

This clone was counted a few times. The chain is built from TRBV27 and TRBJ2-7, with 8 bases that match TRBD1. CDR1 is MNHEY, CDR2 SMNVEV, per germline (reference sequence). With V trimmed by 1 base and J by 2 bases, 4 bases remained unmatched. This CDR3 region has 15 residues. CDR3 nucleotides: TGTGCCAGCAGTTTATATCCGGGACAGGCCTACGAGCAGTACTTC. This translates into CASSLYPGQAYEQYF.

The chain uses TRBV6-1 and TRBJ2-1, with a tentative D call TRBD2 (5 bases). Germline assignment: CDR1 MNHNS and CDR2 SASEGT. The CDR3 has 17 amino acids. With 4 bases removed from V and 8 bases from J, the gap between germline ends came to 24 bases. The CDR3 region is CASSGLQSLRGGDEQFF. Written as DNA, the CDR3 is TGTGCCAGCAGTGGACTACAATCCCTAAGAGGTGGGGATGAGCAGTTCTTC.

The chain links TRBV11-3 to TRBJ2-3, with 8 bases fitting TRBD2. CDR1 is SGHNT and CDR2 is YENEEA in the germline V gene. The CDR3 covers 15 residues. Trimming cost V 3 bases and J 4 bases; bases outside gene matches: 6. The CDR3 coding sequence is TGTGCCAGCAGCTTGCGGGGGGCTGGAGCAGATACGCAGTATTTT. Amino acids: CASSLRGAGADTQYF.

This clone is a singleton in its sample. This chain connects TRBV7-9 to TRBJ2-1, with 7 nucleotides matching TRBD1. Unmatched junction bases numbered 5, after V lost 11 bases and J lost 4 bases. CDR1 SEHNR and CDR2 FQNEAQ come from the germline V gene (reference sequence). The CDR3 sequence is 12 residues long. As DNA, the CDR3 is TGTGCCGGACAGGAGGAGTACAATGAGCAGTTCTTC. This gives the protein CAGQEEYNEQFF.

This rearrangement joins TRBV28 to TRBJ2-7; D uncertain. The V gene's germline CDR1 is MDHEN and CDR2 SYDVKM. V gave up 2 bases and J gave up 3 bases, with 8 bases separating them. This CDR3 comprises 13 residues. CDR3 sequence reads: CASSLAAFYEQYF. CDR3 nucleotides: TGTGCCAGCAGTTTAGCGGCATTCTACGAGCAGTACTTC.

The CDR3 here is CASSQDLGQPKAEAFF. The CDR3 nucleotides read TGCGCCAGCAGCCAAGATCTAGGACAGCCAAAAGCTGAAGCTTTCTTT. The chain recombines TRBV4-1 with TRBJ1-1; a weak D match, TRBD1 (6 bases). The CDR3 extends over 16 amino acids. The V end lost 0 bases, the J end lost 6 bases, and 17 bases lay between the germline ends. Germline loops: CDR1 MGHRA, CDR2 YSYEKL.

The chain uses TRBV10-1 and TRBJ2-2, with 10 bases fitting TRBD2. The trim removed 2 bases at V and 5 bases at J, leaving 11 bases unmatched. Germline lookup yields CDR1 WNHNN and CDR2 SYGVQD (reference sequence). The CDR3 has 18 residues. DNA of the CDR3: TGCGCCAGCAGTGAGGGGGTAGCGGGGGGCACGAGGACCGGGGAGCTGTTTTTT. Translation gives CASSEGVAGGTRTGELFF.

This chain uses TRBV15 with TRBJ1-4; the D is unclear. This CDR3 has 13 residues. V was shortened by 8 bases and J by 6 bases, with 13 bases between the two germline ends. Germline values: CDR1 LNHNV, CDR2 YYDKDF (reference sequence). The CDR3 loop reads CATSRVSDEKLFF. CDR3 coding DNA: TGTGCCACCTCTCGGGTTTCAGATGAAAAACTGTTTTTT.

V and J are TRBV6-6 and TRBJ2-1, with D tentatively TRBD2 (5 bases). Germline CDR1 and CDR2: MNHNY and SVGAGI (reference sequence). The CDR3 has 15 amino acids. V lost 7 bases and J 6 bases, leaving 19 bases between the germline ends. The CDR3 DNA sequence: TGTGCCAGCATTACCAATCCCCTCCGGGGCAATGAGCAGTTCTTC. Encoded protein: CASITNPLRGNEQFF.

The rearrangement joins TRBV11-1 to TRBJ1-2, with 8 bases aligning to TRBD1. This CDR3 is 15 amino acids long. After removal of 4 bases from V and 3 bases from J, the junction contained 7 bases not matched to a gene. Germline assignment: CDR1 SGHAT and CDR2 FQDESV (reference sequence). The CDR3, as DNA: TGTGCCAGCAGCTCGCGACAGGGGCCGGACTATGGCTACACCTTC. This sequence encodes CASSSRQGPDYGYTF.

The rearrangement uses TRBV30 and TRBJ2-7; weak D call: TRBD2 (5 bases). This CDR3 comprises 11 residues. The germline V gene has CDR1 GTSNPN and CDR2 SVGIG (reference sequence). Trimming stripped 3 bases from V and 6 bases from J, with 9 bases between. CDR3 residues: CAWSLGLEQYF. DNA for the CDR3: TGTGCCTGGAGCCTCGGACTCGAGCAGTACTTC.

The chain combines TRBV5-4 with TRBJ2-7; 8 nucleotides match TRBD1. This CDR3 region has 16 residues. CDR1 SGHNT and CDR2 YYREEE come from the germline V gene (reference sequence). J lost 3 bases, V lost 4 bases, and 12 bases had no gene match. CDR3 DNA: TGTGCCAGCAGCGGCGCCAGGACAGGGTCTTTCTACGAGCAGTACTTC. Encoded protein: CASSGARTGSFYEQYF.

V gene TRBV30 combines with J gene TRBJ2-2; D not certain. Deletions cut 0 bases from V and 1 base from J, with 6 bases between. This CDR3 comprises 14 residues. In germline, CDR1 is GTSNPN, CDR2 SVGIG (reference sequence). The CDR3 loop reads CAWSVLVNTGELFF. The CDR3 nucleotides are TGTGCCTGGAGTGTACTCGTGAACACCGGGGAGCTGTTTTTT.